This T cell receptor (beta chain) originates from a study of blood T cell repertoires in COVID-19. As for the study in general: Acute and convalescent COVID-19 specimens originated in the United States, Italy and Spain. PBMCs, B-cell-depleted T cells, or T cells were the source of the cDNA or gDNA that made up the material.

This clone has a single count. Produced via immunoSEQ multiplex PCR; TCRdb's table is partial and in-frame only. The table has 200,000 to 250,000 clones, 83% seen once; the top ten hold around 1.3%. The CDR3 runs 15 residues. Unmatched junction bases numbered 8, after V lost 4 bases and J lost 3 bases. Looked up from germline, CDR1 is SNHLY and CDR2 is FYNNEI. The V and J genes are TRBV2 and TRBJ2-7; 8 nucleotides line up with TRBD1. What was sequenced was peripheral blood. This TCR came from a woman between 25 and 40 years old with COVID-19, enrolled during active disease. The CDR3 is CASSANRGSNYEQYF. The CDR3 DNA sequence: TGTGCCAGCAGTGCCAACAGGGGGTCAAACTACGAGCAGTACTTC.